A single sample is the source of the 26 T cell receptor beta chains below, sequenced in a study of vaccination effects on CD4 cells after COVID-19. Their recognized antigens are unknown. Pools of viral peptides were used by the ViraFEST assay to expand antigen-specific CD4+ T cells ahead of sequencing. Scientists isolated CD4+ T cells after a roughly 10-day culture period ended. Participants were given two doses of BNT162b2 or mRNA-1273 vaccine. Assay: immunoSEQ multiplex PCR; the TCRdb copy retains only in-frame clones and omits some. The sample records 30,000 or so clones, 70% to 75% being singletons. The sample here was CD4+ T cells from PBMCs cultured with HCoV-NL63 spike peptides, taken after COVID-19 vaccination. The receptor source for this set is a human donor who received a COVID-19 vaccine.

V is TRBV24-1 and J is TRBJ2-3; 8 bases map to TRBD2. This CDR3 contains 18 residues. The junction had 10 bases not matched to a gene; V was cut back by 3 bases and J by 0 bases. Germline CDR1 reads KGHDR; CDR2 reads SFDVKD. For the CDR3, the DNA is TGTGCCACCAGTGATCTCCCCTTTGCTAGCGGGAGCACAGATACGCAGTATTTT. Protein product: CATSDLPFASGSTDTQYF.

The chain recombines TRBV6-1 with TRBJ2-1; possible D gene TRBD1, 6 bases. The CDR3 covers 19 residues. V dropped 1 base and J dropped 7 bases, with 26 bases sitting between them. Per germline, CDR1 MNHNS and CDR2 SASEGT. The CDR3 bases are TGTGCCAGCAGTGAAGACGCCTTCGGGGCAGGGGTTAGAGAGAATGAGCAGTTCTTC. This sequence encodes CASSEDAFGAGVRENEQFF.

This chain connects TRBV25-1 to TRBJ1-1, with 8 bases fitting TRBD1. V gave up 6 bases and J gave up 5 bases; unmatched junction bases: 8. The length of the CDR3 is 14 residues. CDR1 is MGHDK, CDR2 SYGVNS, per germline. The CDR3 sequence is CASSGQGRLTEAFF. CDR3 nucleotides: TGTGCCAGCAGCGGACAGGGAAGGTTGACTGAAGCTTTCTTT.

The gene calls are TRBV2 and TRBJ2-7; D remains ambiguous. The CDR3 runs to 12 residues. The V gene's germline CDR1 is SNHLY and CDR2 FYNNEI. The ends were cut back, 0 bases at V and 7 bases at J, with 7 bases in the middle. CDR3 in amino acids: CASSEAAREQYF. CDR3 nucleotide sequence: TGTGCCAGCAGTGAAGCGGCTCGGGAGCAGTACTTC.

The chain is built from TRBV27 and TRBJ1-6; D might be TRBD1 (6 bases). The CDR3 extends over 16 amino acids. Germline assignment: CDR1 MNHEY and CDR2 SMNVEV (reference sequence). Trimming cost V 3 bases and J 6 bases, with 15 bases left between them. The CDR3 DNA reads TGTGCCAGCAGTTTCTTGGGGGGGCGAAGTAATTCACCCCTCCACTTT. Its translation is CASSFLGGRSNSPLHF.

By its share, this clone is large. This chain uses TRBV10-3 with TRBJ2-3, with 7 bases aligning to TRBD2. CDR1 is ENHRY and CDR2 is SYGVKD in the germline V gene. The CDR3 totals 15 residues. Trimming took 4 bases from V and 10 from J; bases not matched to a gene: 14. CDR3 DNA sequence: TGTGCCATCAGTGGGCAACTAGCGACGGGGAGTCCGCAGTATTTT. Amino acid sequence: CAISGQLATGSPQYF.

The chain links TRBV15 to TRBJ2-5; D uncertain. V gave up 0 bases and J gave up 5 bases, with 4 bases separating them. The CDR3 consists of 12 residues. Germline-derived CDR1 and CDR2 are LNHNV and YYDKDF (reference sequence). CDR3 loop: CATSRDWETQYF. The DNA for the CDR3 is TGTGCCACCAGCAGAGATTGGGAGACCCAGTACTTC. The full variable domain, rest sourced from reference TRBV15 and TRBJ2-5, is DAMVIQNPRYQVTQFGKPVTLSCSQTLNHNVMYWYQQKSSQAPKLLFHYYDKDFNNEADTPDNFQSRRPNTSFCFLDIRSPGLGDTAMYLCATSRDWETQYFGPGTRLLVL.

This chain uses TRBV7-9 with TRBJ2-7, with D maybe TRBD1 (6 bases). This CDR3 spans 13 amino acids. Germline V lookup: CDR1 SEHNR, CDR2 FQNEAQ (reference sequence). Trimming left V 5 bases short and J 3 bases short, with 11 bases between. The CDR3: CASSTRGLYEQYF. The CDR3 bases are TGTGCCAGCAGCACCAGGGGTCTCTACGAGCAGTACTTC.

This chain uses TRBV2 with TRBJ2-2; TRBD2 matches at 9 bases. There are 15 residues in the CDR3. From germline, CDR1 is SNHLY and CDR2 FYNNEI. Unmatched junction bases numbered 3, after V lost 6 bases and J lost 1 base. As DNA, the CDR3 is TGTGCCAGCAGCCCACTAGCGGGGAACACCGGGGAGCTGTTTTTT. Translated: CASSPLAGNTGELFF.

The chain has TRBV5-1 and TRBJ2-5; D is possibly TRBD1 (6 bases). Germline CDR1 is SGHRS and CDR2 is YFSETQ. The CDR3 loop spans 15 amino acids. Trimming stripped 4 bases from V and 5 bases from J, with 18 bases between. CDR3 nucleotides: TGCGCCAGCAGCCCGTCGGCAGGGGTATACGAGACCCAGTACTTC. Translated, it gives CASSPSAGVYETQYF.

The CDR3 sequence is CASSLLGAIGEQYF. As DNA, the CDR3 is TGTGCCAGCAGTTTGTTAGGGGCAATTGGCGAGCAGTACTTC. The chain links TRBV27 to TRBJ2-7; D is possibly TRBD1 (5 bases). The V gene's germline CDR1 is MNHEY and CDR2 SMNVEV (reference sequence). Trimming took off 3 bases at V and 6 bases at J, with 15 bases between the two ends. This CDR3 is 14 amino acids long.

This clone was found a few times. The rearrangement links TRBV24-1 to TRBJ2-2, with TRBD2 matching over 7 bases. CDR1 is KGHDR, CDR2 SFDVKD, per germline. The CDR3 extends over 14 amino acids. With V trimmed by 3 bases and J by 6 bases, 3 bases remained unmatched. CDR3 protein: CATSDPTSAGELFF. The CDR3 DNA follows: TGTGCCACCAGTGATCCCACTAGCGCCGGGGAGCTGTTTTTT.

This sequence joins TRBV5-6 and TRBJ2-7, with D tentatively TRBD2 (6 bases). This CDR3 has 16 amino acids. V lost 3 bases, J lost 0 bases, and 16 bases lay in between. Germline V gene lookup returns CDR1 SGHDT and CDR2 YYEEEE. The CDR3 bases are TGTGCCAGCAGCTCAGCCCGGGACTCCCGCTCCTACGAGCAGTACTTC. Protein product: CASSSARDSRSYEQYF. Looking up the rest from reference TRBV5-6 and TRBJ2-7 gives the full variable domain: DAGVTQSPTHLIKTRGQQVTLRCSPKSGHDTVSWYQQALGQGPQFIFQYYEEEERQRGNFPDRFSGHQFPNYSSELNVNALLLGDSALYLCASSSARDSRSYEQYFGPGTRLTVT.

This chain uses TRBV12-3 or TRBV12-4 with TRBJ2-3; D not resolved. The CDR3 sequence is 11 residues long. V shed 6 bases and J shed 5 bases, with 6 bases lying between them. The CDR3 protein is CASSPRDTQYF. Here the CDR3 DNA reads TGTGCCAGCAGCCCTAGAGATACGCAGTATTTT.

This clone appeared a few times. The genes are TRBV5-1 and TRBJ2-3; TRBD2 might be the D (5 bases). V was pared by 2 bases and J by 2 bases, with 9 bases between. Germline V gives CDR1 SGHRS, CDR2 YFSETQ. The CDR3 is 14 residues long. CDR3 loop: CASSLGGYTDTQYF. The DNA for the CDR3 is TGCGCCAGCAGCTTAGGAGGTTACACAGATACGCAGTATTTT.

This chain uses TRBV30 with TRBJ2-5; D gene unclear. This CDR3 is built from 13 residues. Germline-derived CDR1 and CDR2 are GTSNPN and SVGIG (reference sequence). The V end lost 0 bases, the J end lost 7 bases, and 12 bases lay between the germline ends. The CDR3 loop is CAWSVQIVRTQYF. In nucleotides, the CDR3 is TGTGCCTGGAGTGTACAAATAGTCCGGACCCAGTACTTC.

The chain is built from TRBV24-1 and TRBJ2-3; 7 bases line up with TRBD2. CDR3 size: 17 residues. Germline CDR1 is KGHDR and CDR2 is SFDVKD. J gave up 2 bases and V 7 bases, and 14 bases lay outside the gene matches. CDR3 DNA sequence: TGTGCCACCAGCCCGCTCCGGGGAGCGGGATCCACAGATACGCAGTATTTT. Amino acid sequence: CATSPLRGAGSTDTQYF.

The chain couples TRBV3-1 (or the pseudogene TRBV3-2) to TRBJ2-3, with 12 bases lining up with TRBD2. V shed 3 bases and J 8 bases; nucleotides not matched to a gene: 6. The CDR3 is 15 amino acids. Germline-derived CDR1 and CDR2 are LGHDT and YNNKEL (reference sequence). CDR3 sequence reads: CASSQGTSGFGTQYF. DNA for the CDR3: TGTGCCAGCAGCCAGGGGACTAGCGGGTTCGGTACGCAGTATTTT.

The chain combines TRBV4-1 with TRBJ1-2; D is possibly TRBD1 (6 bases). This CDR3 region has 17 residues. Germline CDR1 and CDR2: MGHRA and YSYEKL. Trimming removed 2 bases from V and 0 bases from J, with 16 bases in between. The CDR3 bases are TGCGCCAGCAGCCAACGGGACATGGGATTAGCTAACTATGGCTACACCTTC. It encodes CASSQRDMGLANYGYTF.

The chain employs TRBV5-1 and TRBJ2-3; 10 nucleotides align to TRBD2. The CDR3 consists of 15 residues. The V gene's germline CDR1 is SGHRS and CDR2 YFSETQ. With V trimmed by 1 base and J by 8 bases, 7 bases remained unmatched. This CDR3 is CASSLQREGSGTQYF. DNA for the CDR3: TGCGCCAGCAGCTTGCAGCGGGAGGGGTCAGGTACGCAGTATTTT.

V gene TRBV27 combines with J gene TRBJ2-2; the match to TRBD2 covers 11 bases. This CDR3 has 16 residues. From germline, CDR1 is MNHEY and CDR2 SMNVEV (reference sequence). V was clipped by 0 bases and J by 4 bases; unmatched bases: 1. The CDR3 DNA reads as TGTGCCAGCAGTTTATCAACTAGCGGGAGCACCGGGGAGCTGTTTTTT. It is translated as CASSLSTSGSTGELFF.

This chain links TRBV2 with TRBJ1-4, with D tentatively TRBD1 (6 bases). V lost 3 bases, J lost 8 bases, and 16 bases lay in between. The CDR3 totals 15 residues. Germline values: CDR1 SNHLY, CDR2 FYNNEI. In nucleotides, the CDR3 is TGTGCCAGCAGTGAGACTTTGGGGGCCAGGGAAAAACTGTTTTTT. This sequence encodes CASSETLGAREKLFF.

This chain uses TRBV19 with TRBJ2-7; 8 bases line up with TRBD2. There are 16 residues in the CDR3. V lost 7 bases to trimming and J lost 6 bases; unmatched junction nucleotides: 17. Germline V gives CDR1 LNHDA, CDR2 SQIVND (reference sequence). The CDR3 region has the DNA TGTGCCAGTACCAAAGAACCGGGACTAGAAAGAGGCGAGCAGTACTTC. Its protein product is CASTKEPGLERGEQYF.

The rearrangement joins TRBV18 to TRBJ1-2; D is possibly TRBD1 (5 bases). This CDR3 has 16 amino acids. The germline V and J ends were trimmed by 2 bases and 8 bases, with 21 bases remaining between them. The germline CDR1 and CDR2 sequences are KGHSH and LQKENI. The CDR3 here is CASSPEARGLVRGYTF. The CDR3 bases are TGTGCCAGCTCACCAGAGGCGCGGGGGTTGGTGCGCGGCTACACCTTC.

CDR3 DNA sequence: TGCGCCAGCAGCGCGGGGGGCGAGCAGTACTTC. This sequence encodes CASSAGGEQYF. V is TRBV5-1 and J is TRBJ2-7, with TRBD2 matching over 8 bases. The trim removed 4 bases at V and 6 bases at J, leaving 0 bases unmatched. Germline assignment: CDR1 SGHRS and CDR2 YFSETQ. This CDR3 has 11 amino acids.

The chain carries TRBV15 and TRBJ2-7; D might be TRBD1 (6 bases). V gave up 3 bases and J gave up 3 bases, with 15 bases separating them. The CDR3 sequence is 15 residues long. Germline V gene sequence: CDR1 LNHNV, CDR2 YYDKDF (reference sequence). The CDR3 DNA reads TGTGCCACCAGCAGGGAAACTCACAGGGACTACGAGCAGTACTTC. It codes for CATSRETHRDYEQYF.